One and the same sample provided the 19 T cell receptor beta chains below, sequenced in a study of T cells in Graves' hyperthyroidism and ophthalmopathy. Researchers amplified the TCR beta CDR3 regions from RNA transcripts. A first-round RT-PCR of the TCR CDR3 used the HTBI primer set. TCRdb re-analysed the multiplex PCR reads in MiXCR, keeping a single row per CDR3 protein. The sample carries about 420,000 distinct CDR3 sequences, around 16% recorded once. Material: blood. Receptors were obtained from a woman younger than 30 with Graves' hyperthyroidism.

This chain connects TRBV27 to TRBJ1-2; D is possibly TRBD1 (6 bases). The CDR3 has 14 amino acids. The V end was cut by 6 bases, the J end by 7 bases, with 18 bases between. Germline assignment: CDR1 MNHEY and CDR2 SMNVEV (reference sequence). CDR3 in amino acids: CASSPPGQPFGYTF. CDR3 bases: TGTGCCAGCAGCCCCCCGGGACAACCGTTTGGCTACACCTTC.

This clonotype occurred many times. CDR3 DNA sequence: TGTGCCAGCAGCCCTTCGACAGGGAGGTCCTACAATGAGCAGTTCTTC. Amino acids: CASSPSTGRSYNEQFF. The V gene is TRBV7-2, the J gene TRBJ2-1; maybe TRBD1 (7 bases). The CDR3 runs to 16 residues. Per the germline V gene, CDR1 is SGHTA and CDR2 is FQGNSA. The V gene lost 5 bases and the J gene lost 1 base, with 15 bases spanning the gap. Together with reference TRBV7-2 and TRBJ2-1, the CDR3 gives the full variable domain: GAGVSQSPSNKVTEKGKDVELRCDPISGHTALYWYRQSLGQGLEFLIYFQGNSAPDKSGLPSDRFSAERTGGSVSTLTIQRTQQEDSAVYLCASSPSTGRSYNEQFFGPGTRLTVL.

The chain joins TRBV5-1 to TRBJ1-2; 9 nucleotides line up with TRBD1. Unmatched junction bases numbered 5, after V lost 3 bases and J lost 2 bases. Germline V lookup: CDR1 SGHRS, CDR2 YFSETQ. This CDR3 contains 15 residues. In DNA form, the CDR3 reads TGCGCCAGCAGCTCTGCCGGGACAGGGAACTATGGCTACACCTTC. Translated: CASSSAGTGNYGYTF.

The sample holds many counts of this clonotype. The chain uses TRBV6-1 and TRBJ2-2, with D tentatively TRBD1 or TRBD2 (5 bases each). The CDR3 has 15 amino acids. V was clipped by 6 bases and J by 1 base, with 12 bases between them. Germline CDR1 MNHNS, CDR2 SASEGT. The CDR3 DNA reads as TGTGCCAGCAGCGAAAGGGGACGGAACACCGGGGAGCTGTTTTTT. Protein sequence: CASSERGRNTGELFF.

The chain has TRBV18 and TRBJ2-7, with 16 bases that match TRBD2. There are 19 residues in the CDR3. The trim removed 3 bases at V and 7 bases at J, leaving 15 bases unmatched. Germline loops: CDR1 KGHSH, CDR2 LQKENI. The CDR3 DNA is TGTGCCAGCTCACCGACGGGACTAGCGGGAGGGACCGCCGCTGTGGAGCAGTACTTC. Its protein product is CASSPTGLAGGTAAVEQYF.

This clonotype was counted at least ten times. J is TRBJ1-6 and V is TRBV6-1, with 9 bases matching TRBD1. V lost 6 bases and J lost 4; bases outside the gene matches: 7. The CDR3 has 16 amino acids. Looked up from germline, CDR1 is MNHNS and CDR2 is SASEGT. The CDR3 DNA follows: TGTGCCAGCAGCCTCGCCGGGACAGGGTATAATTCACCCCTCCACTTT. Its protein is CASSLAGTGYNSPLHF.

The chain joins TRBV5-4 to TRBJ2-2; 9 bases are a match to TRBD1. Germline CDR1 and CDR2: SGHNT and YYREEE (reference sequence). The CDR3 runs to 16 residues. V lost 3 bases to trimming and J lost 6 bases; unmatched junction nucleotides: 9. The CDR3: CASSSRDRDLSGELFF. Written as DNA, the CDR3 is TGTGCCAGCAGCTCTCGGGACAGGGATTTGTCCGGGGAGCTGTTTTTT.

V usage is TRBV29-1 and J usage is TRBJ1-2, with TRBD1 as a possible D gene (5 bases). Trimming shortened V by 5 bases and J by 7 bases, and 17 bases separated the two germline ends. Per the germline V gene, CDR1 is SQVTM and CDR2 is ANQGSEA. The length of the CDR3 is 13 residues. CDR3 nucleotide sequence: TGCAGCGTTTCTCCGGACAACTCGGGTGGCTACACCTTC. Its translation is CSVSPDNSGGYTF.

This clonotype has only one observation. The rearrangement joins TRBV20-1 to TRBJ2-7; no definite D call. V was shortened by 7 bases and J by 1 base, with 11 bases between the two germline ends. This CDR3 comprises 12 residues. Germline CDR1 and CDR2: DFQATT and SNEGSKA (reference sequence). The DNA of the CDR3 is TGCAGTGTCAGCGTCGGGTCCTACGAGCAGTACTTC. Translating gives CSVSVGSYEQYF.

This clonotype was seen a single time. The chain is built from TRBV6-2 or TRBV6-3 and TRBJ1-2, with 10 nucleotides matching TRBD1. This CDR3 comprises 15 residues. Germline trimming cut 5 bases from V and 6 bases from J; bases unmatched to any gene: 9. Germline CDR1 and CDR2: MNHEY and SVGEGT. The CDR3 sequence is CASSQWDRGVDGYTF. The CDR3 coding sequence is TGTGCCAGCAGTCAGTGGGACAGGGGCGTCGATGGCTACACCTTC.

This clonotype was picked up many times. This chain joins TRBV6-5 and TRBJ1-2, with D unresolved. With 0 bases removed from V and 2 bases from J, the gap between germline ends came to 10 bases. Per the germline V gene, CDR1 is MNHEY and CDR2 is SVGAGI. The CDR3 covers 15 residues. The DNA of the CDR3 is TGTGCCAGCAGTTACTCGACGGCCTCAAACTATGGCTACACCTTC. Translated: CASSYSTASNYGYTF.

In its sample, this clonotype was seen many times. The V call is TRBV28, the J call TRBJ2-3; D is unclear. The germline CDR1 and CDR2 sequences are MDHEN and SYDVKM. The CDR3 is 13 residues long. V lost 5 bases to trimming and J lost 0 bases, with 6 bases between them. In DNA, the CDR3 is TGTGCCAGCAGTACCCCCAGCACAGATACGCAGTATTTT. This sequence encodes CASSTPSTDTQYF.

There are many counts of this clonotype. This chain uses TRBV12-5 with TRBJ2-7, with 11 bases fitting TRBD2. Germline V gene lookup returns CDR1 LGHNT and CDR2 FRNRAP. The CDR3 loop spans 17 amino acids. Trimming at V came to 2 bases and at J to 4 bases, leaving 10 bases not matched to a gene. The CDR3 nucleotides read TGTGCTAGTGGTTTGCACCCTAGCGGGGGGCCATCATACGAGCAGTACTTC. This gives the protein CASGLHPSGGPSYEQYF.

This clonotype was counted at least ten times. V is TRBV3-1 and J is TRBJ2-7; D unresolved. Germline lookup yields CDR1 LGHDT and CDR2 YNNKEL (reference sequence). The CDR3 contains 14 residues. The V end lost 0 bases, the J end lost 3 bases, and 9 bases lay between the germline ends. The CDR3 loop is CASSQEGRYYEQYF. CDR3 coding DNA: TGTGCCAGCAGCCAAGAAGGCCGGTACTACGAGCAGTACTTC.

This clonotype was seen a few times. This chain joins TRBV12-3 or TRBV12-4 and TRBJ2-3; D is uncertain. The CDR3 sequence is 13 residues long. V was clipped by 3 bases and J by 8 bases, with 12 bases between them. The CDR3 is CASSFGYSGTQYF. The CDR3 bases are TGTGCCAGCAGTTTCGGGTATTCAGGTACGCAGTATTTT.

CDR3 residues: CSAHANEQFF. The DNA of the CDR3 is TGCAGTGCTCACGCAAATGAGCAGTTCTTC. The chain couples TRBV20-1 to TRBJ2-1; D gene uncertain. Germline lookup yields CDR1 DFQATT and CDR2 SNEGSKA (reference sequence). The CDR3 is 10 amino acids. The V end was cut by 5 bases, the J end by 7 bases, with 6 bases between.

The chain is built from TRBV10-3 and TRBJ2-7; no reliable D call. The germline V and J ends were trimmed by 4 bases and 1 base, with 8 bases remaining between them. This CDR3 contains 13 residues. Germline lookup yields CDR1 ENHRY and CDR2 SYGVKD. DNA of the CDR3: TGTGCCATCAGTGCGCAGGCGTCCTACGAGCAGTACTTC. Translated, it gives CAISAQASYEQYF.

CDR3: CASSRQADTGELFF. The CDR3 DNA reads as TGTGCCAGCAGCCGACAGGCGGATACCGGGGAGCTGTTTTTT. The J gene is TRBJ2-2, the V gene TRBV5-4, with D maybe TRBD1 (6 bases). Germline V gene data show CDR1 as SGHNT and CDR2 as YYREEE (reference sequence). Trimming removed 4 bases from V and 5 bases from J, with 12 bases in between. The CDR3 has 14 amino acids.

This clonotype was observed many times. The J gene is TRBJ1-2, the V gene TRBV11-2; 10 positions agree with TRBD1. V was pared by 1 base and J by 7 bases, with 3 bases of the junction left unmatched. Germline V gene data show CDR1 as SGHAT and CDR2 as FQNNGV. CDR3 length equals 14 residues. CDR3 sequence: CASSLAGTGVGYTF. CDR3 DNA: TGTGCCAGCAGCTTAGCCGGGACAGGGGTTGGCTACACCTTC.